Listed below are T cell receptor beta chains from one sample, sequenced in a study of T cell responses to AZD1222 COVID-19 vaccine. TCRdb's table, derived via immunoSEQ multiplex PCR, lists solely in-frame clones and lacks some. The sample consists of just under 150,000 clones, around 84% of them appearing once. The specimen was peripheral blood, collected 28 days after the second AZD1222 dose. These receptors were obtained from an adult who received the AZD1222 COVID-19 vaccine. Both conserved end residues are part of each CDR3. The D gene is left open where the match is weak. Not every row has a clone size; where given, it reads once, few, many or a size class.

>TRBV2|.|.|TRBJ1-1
TGTGCCAGCGGCCCCGGGACTACTGAAGCTTTCTTT
CASGPGTTEAFF
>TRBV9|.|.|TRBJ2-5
TGTGCCAGCAGCGTAGGGCGGGGGCTTGTTCAGGAGACCCAGTACTTC
CASSVGRGLVQETQYF
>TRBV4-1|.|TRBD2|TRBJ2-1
TGCGCCAGCAGCCTCAAGGGACTAGCGGACCACAATGAGCAGTTCTTC
CASSLKGLADHNEQFF
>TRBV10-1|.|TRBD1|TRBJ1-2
TGCGCCAGCAGTGAAGGTACAGGGGGTGGAGAGACCTTC
CASSEGTGGGETF
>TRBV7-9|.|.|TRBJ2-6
TGTGCCAGCAGCCCGGTAGGGAACTCTGGGGCCAACGTCCTGACTTTC
CASSPVGNSGANVLTF
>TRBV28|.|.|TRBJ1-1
TGTGCCAGCAGTTTTCAGACAGGTCTGGCAGCTTTCTTT
CASSFQTGLAAFF
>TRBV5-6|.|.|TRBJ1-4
TGTGCCAGCAGCCCGGACCCAACTAATGAAAAACTGTTTTTT
CASSPDPTNEKLFF
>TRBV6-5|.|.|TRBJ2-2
TGTGCCAGCAGCCCAGGGGCTCGGGGCGGGGAGCTGTTTTTT
CASSPGARGGELFF
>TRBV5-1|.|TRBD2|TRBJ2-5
TGCGCCAGCAGCTCCTCCTCTAGCGGAGAGACCCAGTACTTC
CASSSSSSGETQYF
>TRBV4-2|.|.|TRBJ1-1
TGTGCCAGCAGCCCATCGGAATGGGGGGGATACACTGAAGCTTTCTTT
CASSPSEWGGYTEAFF
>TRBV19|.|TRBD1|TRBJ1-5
TGTGCCAGTAGTGTAGGGACAGGGACAGGGCAGCCCCAGCATTTT
CASSVGTGTGQPQHF
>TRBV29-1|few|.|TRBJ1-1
TGCAGCGTTGGTCAGGGGTGGGGAATGAACACTGAAGCTTTCTTT
CSVGQGWGMNTEAFF
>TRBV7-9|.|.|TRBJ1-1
TGTGCCAGCAGCTTAAAACTCCTGAACACTGAAGCTTTCTTT
CASSLKLLNTEAFF
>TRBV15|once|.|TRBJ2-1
TGTGCCACCAGCCCAGTGGGAGAGGCCTACAATGAGCAGTTCTTC
CATSPVGEAYNEQFF
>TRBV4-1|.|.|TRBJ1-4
TGCGCCAGCAGCCAAGGAGGGGGGGGAAAACTGTTTTTT
CASSQGGGGKLFF
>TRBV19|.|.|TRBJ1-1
TGTGCCAGTAGTATCGGGGGACATTTGAGCACTGAAGCTTTCTTT
CASSIGGHLSTEAFF
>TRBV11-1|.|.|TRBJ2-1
TGTGCCAGCAGCTTAGCGATTGGTAATGAGCAGTTCTTC
CASSLAIGNEQFF
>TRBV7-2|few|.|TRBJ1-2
TGTGCCAGCAGCTTACAAGGAAATAACTATGGCTACACCTTC
CASSLQGNNYGYTF
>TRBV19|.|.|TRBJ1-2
TGTGCCAGTAGTACCTCCCTCAGATATGGCTACACCTTC
CASSTSLRYGYTF
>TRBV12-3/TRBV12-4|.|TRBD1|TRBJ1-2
TGTGCCAGCAGGACAGGGGAGGGTGGCTACACCTTC
CASRTGEGGYTF
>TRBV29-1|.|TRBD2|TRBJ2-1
TGCAGCGTTGAAGGGGTTAGCGGGAGTTTCGATGAGCAGTTCTTC
CSVEGVSGSFDEQFF